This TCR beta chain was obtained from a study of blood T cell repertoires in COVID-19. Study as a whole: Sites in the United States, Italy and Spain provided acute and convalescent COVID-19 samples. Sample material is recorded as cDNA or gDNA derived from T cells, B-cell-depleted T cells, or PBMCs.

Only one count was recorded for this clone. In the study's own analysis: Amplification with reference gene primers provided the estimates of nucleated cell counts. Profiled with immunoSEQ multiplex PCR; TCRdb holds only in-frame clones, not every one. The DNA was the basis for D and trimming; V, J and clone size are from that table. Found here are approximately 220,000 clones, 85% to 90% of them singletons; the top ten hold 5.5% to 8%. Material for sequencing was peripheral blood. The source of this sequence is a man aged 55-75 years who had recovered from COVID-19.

The chain's CDR3 is CASRDTGASYEQYF. In DNA form, the CDR3 reads TGTGCCAGCAGAGATACAGGGGCAAGCTACGAGCAGTACTTC. The chain links TRBV27 to TRBJ2-7, with 7 bases lining up with TRBD1. With 6 bases clipped from V and 3 bases from J, the junction kept 8 bases outside the gene matches. The CDR3 has 14 residues. The germline V gene encodes CDR1 MNHEY and CDR2 SMNVEV (reference sequence).